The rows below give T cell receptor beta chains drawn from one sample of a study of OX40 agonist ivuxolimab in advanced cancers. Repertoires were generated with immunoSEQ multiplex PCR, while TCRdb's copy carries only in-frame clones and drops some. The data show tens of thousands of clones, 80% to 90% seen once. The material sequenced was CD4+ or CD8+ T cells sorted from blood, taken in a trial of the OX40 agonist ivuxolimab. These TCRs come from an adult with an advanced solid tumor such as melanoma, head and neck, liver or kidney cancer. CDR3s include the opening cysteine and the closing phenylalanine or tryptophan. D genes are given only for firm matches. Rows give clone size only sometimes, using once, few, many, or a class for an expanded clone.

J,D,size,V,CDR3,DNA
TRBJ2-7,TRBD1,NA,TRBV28,CASSGTGGMWEQYF,TGTGCCAGCAGTGGGACAGGGGGGATGTGGGAGCAGTACTTC
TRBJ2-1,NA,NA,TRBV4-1,CASSPQSAHSYNEQFF,TGCGCCAGCAGCCCCCAGTCAGCGCACTCCTACAATGAGCAGTTCTTC
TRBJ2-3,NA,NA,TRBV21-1,CASSILREGPVTYTQYF,TGTGCCAGCAGCATTCTGCGGGAGGGCCCGGTCACATATACGCAGTATTTT
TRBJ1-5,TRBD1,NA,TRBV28,CASNPEGTAKTNQPQHF,TGTGCCAGCAACCCTGAAGGGACAGCGAAAACCAATCAGCCCCAGCATTTT
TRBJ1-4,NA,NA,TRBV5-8,CASSLGGANEKLFF,TGTGCCAGCAGCTTGGGAGGGGCTAATGAAAAACTGTTTTTT
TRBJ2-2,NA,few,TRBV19,CASRDLAGEPNTGELFF,TGTGCCAGTAGAGATCTCGCAGGGGAACCGAACACCGGGGAGCTGTTTTTT
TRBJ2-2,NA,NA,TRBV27,CASSQLRGWDPGELFF,TGTGCCAGCAGTCAACTCAGGGGTTGGGATCCCGGGGAGCTGTTTTTT
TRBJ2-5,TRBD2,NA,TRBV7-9,CASSPGLAGGETQYF,TGTGCCAGCAGCCCCGGACTAGCGGGGGGTGAGACCCAGTACTTC
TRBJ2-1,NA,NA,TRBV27,CASSFLPGRGRAEQFF,TGTGCCAGCAGTTTCCTTCCGGGCCGGGGGCGTGCTGAGCAGTTCTTC
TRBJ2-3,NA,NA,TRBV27,CASSLSGGDTQYF,TGTGCCAGCAGTTTGTCCGGGGGCGACACGCAGTATTTT
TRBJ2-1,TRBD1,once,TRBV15,CATSRAGTGKDNEQFF,TGTGCCACCAGCAGAGCGGGGACAGGGAAGGACAATGAGCAGTTCTTC
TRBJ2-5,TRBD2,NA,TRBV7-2,CASSLGPTSLETQYF,TGTGCCAGCAGCTTAGGACCGACTAGCCTGGAGACCCAGTACTTC
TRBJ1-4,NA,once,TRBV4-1,CASSQESWTDNEKLFF,TGCGCCAGCAGCCAAGAGTCGTGGACAGATAATGAAAAACTGTTTTTT
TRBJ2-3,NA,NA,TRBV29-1,CSVVLGSATDTQYF,TGCAGCGTTGTCCTGGGCAGTGCAACGGATACGCAGTATTTT
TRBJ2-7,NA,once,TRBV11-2,CASSLDRGEQYF,TGTGCCAGCAGCTTAGATCGGGGCGAGCAGTACTTC
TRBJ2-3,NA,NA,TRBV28,CASNGGSTDTQYF,TGTGCCAGCAACGGCGGGAGCACAGATACGCAGTATTTT
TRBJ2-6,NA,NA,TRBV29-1,CSVEGGSESGANVLTF,TGCAGCGTTGAGGGGGGTTCTGAATCTGGGGCCAACGTCCTGACTTTC
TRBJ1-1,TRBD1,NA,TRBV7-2,CASRTGQGWGTEAFF,TGTGCCAGCAGGACAGGACAGGGATGGGGCACTGAAGCTTTCTTT
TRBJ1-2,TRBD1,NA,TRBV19,CASSSTAQPGQTYGYTF,TGTGCCAGTAGTTCGACGGCCCAACCGGGACAGACTTATGGCTACACCTTC
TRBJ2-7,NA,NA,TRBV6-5,CASSPPRGSIYEQYF,TGTGCCAGCAGCCCCCCCCGGGGAAGCATCTACGAGCAGTACTTC
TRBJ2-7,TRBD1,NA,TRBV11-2,CASSSGTGVWDEQYF,TGTGCCAGCAGCTCTGGGACAGGGGTTTGGGACGAGCAGTACTTC
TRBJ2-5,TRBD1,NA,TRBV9,CASSPTGQVQETQYF,TGTGCCAGCAGCCCGACGGGACAGGTTCAAGAGACCCAGTACTTC
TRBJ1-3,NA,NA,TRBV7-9,CASSLVRGSRPSSGNTIYF,TGTGCCAGCAGCTTAGTAAGGGGAAGCAGGCCCAGCTCTGGAAACACCATATATTTT
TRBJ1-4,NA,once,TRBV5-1,CASTKGGASNEKLFF,TGCGCCAGCACCAAGGGGGGGGCGTCAAATGAAAAACTGTTTTTT
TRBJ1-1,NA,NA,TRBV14,CASSRRELNTEAFF,TGTGCCAGCAGCCGCAGGGAGCTGAACACTGAAGCTTTCTTT
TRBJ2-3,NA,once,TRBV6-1,CASSAVGTDTQYF,TGTGCCAGCAGTGCCGTGGGTACAGATACGCAGTATTTT
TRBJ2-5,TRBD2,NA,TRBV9,CASSGGLAGGQETQYF,TGTGCCAGCAGCGGTGGACTAGCGGGAGGGCAAGAGACCCAGTACTTC
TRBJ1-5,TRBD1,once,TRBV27,CASSGQGANQPQHF,TGTGCCAGCAGCGGACAGGGGGCTAATCAGCCCCAGCATTTT
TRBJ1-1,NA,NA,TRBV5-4,CASRLGQQNTEAFF,TGTGCCAGCAGGCTTGGACAGCAGAACACTGAAGCTTTCTTT
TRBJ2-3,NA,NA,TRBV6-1,CALEGGSGRTDTQYF,TGTGCCCTGGAAGGGGGTAGCGGACGCACAGATACGCAGTATTTT
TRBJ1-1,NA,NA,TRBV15,CATSRELWTGKAEAFF,TGTGCCACCAGCAGAGAGCTATGGACGGGGAAAGCTGAAGCTTTCTTT
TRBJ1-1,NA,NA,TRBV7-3,CASSPEARHTEAFF,TGTGCCAGCAGCCCCGAGGCCAGGCACACTGAAGCTTTCTTT
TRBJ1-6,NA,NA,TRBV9,CASSVVYNSPLHF,TGTGCCAGCAGCGTAGTATATAATTCACCCCTCCACTTT
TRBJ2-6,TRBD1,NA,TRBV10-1,CASSEGGQGASGANVLTF,TGCGCCAGCAGTGAAGGGGGACAGGGGGCGAGTGGGGCCAATGTCCTGACTTTC
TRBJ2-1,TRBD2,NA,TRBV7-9,CASSLVPSGRSEQFF,TGTGCCAGCAGCTTAGTCCCTAGCGGGAGGAGTGAGCAGTTCTTC
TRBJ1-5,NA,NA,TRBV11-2,CASSLDRLGPQHF,TGTGCCAGCAGCTTAGATCGCCTTGGGCCCCAGCATTTT
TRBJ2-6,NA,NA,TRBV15,CATSRVLAGANVLTF,TGTGCCACCAGCAGAGTCCTAGCTGGGGCCAACGTCCTGACTTTC
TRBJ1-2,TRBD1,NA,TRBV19,CASSPDPGGYGYTF,TGTGCCAGTAGCCCCGATCCAGGGGGCTATGGCTACACCTTC
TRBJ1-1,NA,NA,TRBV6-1,CASSSVSEWAFF,TGTGCCAGCAGTTCGGTCAGTGAGTGGGCTTTCTTT
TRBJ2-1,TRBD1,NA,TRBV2,CASSRDRGRDEQFF,TGTGCCAGCAGCCGGGACAGGGGGCGCGATGAGCAGTTCTTC
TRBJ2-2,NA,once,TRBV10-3,CAISDTAGLNTGELFF,TGTGCCATCAGTGATACGGCGGGATTGAACACCGGGGAGCTGTTTTTT
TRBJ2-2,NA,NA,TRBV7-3,CASSLGVGGSTNTGELFF,TGTGCCAGCAGCTTAGGAGTAGGTGGGTCTACGAACACCGGGGAGCTGTTTTTT
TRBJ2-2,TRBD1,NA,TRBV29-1,CSVLGDRAGPGELFF,TGCAGCGTGTTAGGGGACAGGGCGGGTCCCGGGGAGCTGTTTTTT
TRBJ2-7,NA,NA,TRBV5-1,CASSLWDSNYERQYF,TGCGCCAGCAGCTTGTGGGACTCAAACTACGAGCGGCAGTACTTC
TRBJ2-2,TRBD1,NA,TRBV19,CASSEDRATGELFF,TGTGCCAGTAGTGAGGACAGGGCCACCGGGGAGCTGTTTTTT
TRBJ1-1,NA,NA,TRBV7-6,CASSLTGPNTEAFF,TGTGCCAGCAGCTTAACAGGACCGAACACTGAAGCTTTCTTT
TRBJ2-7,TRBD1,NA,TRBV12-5,CASGLVLNRGWSYEQYF,TGTGCTAGTGGTTTGGTATTAAACAGGGGATGGTCCTACGAGCAGTACTTC